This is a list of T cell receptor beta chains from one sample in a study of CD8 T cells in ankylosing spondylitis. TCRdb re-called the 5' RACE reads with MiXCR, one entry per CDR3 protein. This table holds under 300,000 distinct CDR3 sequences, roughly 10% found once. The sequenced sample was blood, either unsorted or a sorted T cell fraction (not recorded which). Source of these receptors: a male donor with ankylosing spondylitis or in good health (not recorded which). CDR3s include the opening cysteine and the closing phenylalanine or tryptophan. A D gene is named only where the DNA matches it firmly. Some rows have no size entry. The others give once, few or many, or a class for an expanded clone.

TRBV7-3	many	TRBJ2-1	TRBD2	CASSPGGGAYNEQFF	TGTGCCAGCAGCCCTGGCGGGGGGGCGTACAATGAGCAGTTCTTC
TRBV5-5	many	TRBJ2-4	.	CASSLARLAKNIQYF	TGTGCCAGCAGCTTGGCGCGATTGGCCAAAAACATTCAGTACTTC
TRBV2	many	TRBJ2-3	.	CASSEEGVGLDTQYF	TGTGCCAGCAGTGAAGAGGGGGTCGGACTAGATACGCAGTATTTT
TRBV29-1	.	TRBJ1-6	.	CSVGDGGNSPLHF	TGCAGCGTTGGGGACGGGGGAAATTCACCCCTCCACTTT
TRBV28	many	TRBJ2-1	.	CASSGRFDNEQFF	TGTGCCAGCTCCGGGAGATTCGACAATGAGCAGTTCTTC
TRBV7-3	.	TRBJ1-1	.	CASSRIPGGEAFF	TGTGCCAGCAGCAGAATCCCGGGGGGTGAAGCTTTCTTT
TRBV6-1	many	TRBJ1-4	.	CASSRTAATNEKLFF	TGTGCCAGCAGTCGGACAGCCGCAACTAATGAAAAACTGTTTTTT
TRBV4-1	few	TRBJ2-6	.	CASSQVGANVLTF	TGCGCCAGCAGCCAAGTTGGGGCCAACGTCCTGACTTTC
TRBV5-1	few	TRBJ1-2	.	CASSLKGLTNYGYTF	TGCGCCAGCAGCTTGAAGGGACTGACTAACTATGGCTACACCTTC
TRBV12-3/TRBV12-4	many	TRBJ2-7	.	CASSWSGKNEQYF	TGTGCCAGCAGTTGGAGCGGAAAGAACGAGCAGTACTTC
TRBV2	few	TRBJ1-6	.	CASSEAGVFRSPLHF	TGTGCCAGCAGTGAGGCAGGGGTTTTCCGTTCACCCCTCCACTTT
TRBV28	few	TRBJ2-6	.	CASIQGGPAGANVLTF	TGTGCCAGCATACAGGGCGGGCCGGCCGGGGCCAACGTCCTGACTTTC
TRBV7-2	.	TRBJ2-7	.	CASSLAAAADYEQYF	TGTGCCAGCAGCTTAGCGGCCGCCGCCGACTACGAGCAGTACTTC
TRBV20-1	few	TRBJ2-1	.	CSARSIKNNEQFF	TGCAGTGCTAGAAGCATAAAAAACAATGAGCAGTTCTTC
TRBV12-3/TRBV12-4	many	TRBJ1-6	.	CASSPPLHF	TGTGCCAGCAGTCCGCCCCTCCACTTT
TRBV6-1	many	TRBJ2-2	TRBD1	CAVLGQGVNTGELFF	TGTGCCGTCTTAGGTCAGGGGGTGAACACCGGGGAGCTGTTTTTT
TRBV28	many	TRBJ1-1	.	CAFTPLAEGPSFLMNTEAFF	TGTGCCTTCACCCCTCTTGCCGAGGGGCCGAGTTTCCTTATGAACACTGAAGCTTTCTTT
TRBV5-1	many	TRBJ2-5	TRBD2	CASSQKTSGSGQTQYF	TGCGCCAGCAGCCAAAAGACTAGCGGGTCAGGGCAGACCCAGTACTTC
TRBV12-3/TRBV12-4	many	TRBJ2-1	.	CASTKGLSSYNEQFF	TGTGCCAGCACCAAGGGACTCAGCTCCTACAATGAGCAGTTCTTC
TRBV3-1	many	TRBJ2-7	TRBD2	CASSADGRAPSYEQYF	TGTGCCAGCAGTGCTGACGGGAGGGCGCCCTCCTACGAGCAGTACTTC
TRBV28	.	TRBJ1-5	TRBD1	CASSPGGYNQPQHF	TGTGCCAGCAGTCCAGGGGGCTACAATCAGCCCCAGCATTTT
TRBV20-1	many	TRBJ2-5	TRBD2	CSAERTSGSQETQYF	TGCAGTGCGGAGAGGACTAGCGGTTCCCAAGAGACCCAGTACTTC
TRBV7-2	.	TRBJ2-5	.	CASSLGVAVETQYF	TGTGCCAGCAGCTTAGGCGTAGCGGTTGAGACCCAGTACTTC
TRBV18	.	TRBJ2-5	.	CASSGGPQETQYF	TGTGCCAGCTCAGGCGGTCCCCAAGAGACCCAGTACTTC
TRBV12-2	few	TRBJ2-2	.	CASRLVPPARTEIPGELFF	TGTGCAAGTCGCTTAGTACCACCGGCGAGAACCGAGATCCCCGGGGAGCTGTTTTTT
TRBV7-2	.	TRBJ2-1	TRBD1	CASSWRSGGNNEQFF	TGTGCCAGCAGCTGGCGTTCAGGGGGTAACAATGAGCAGTTCTTC
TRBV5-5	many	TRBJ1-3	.	CASTKALTGNTIYF	TGTGCCAGCACTAAAGCGTTAACTGGAAACACCATATATTTT
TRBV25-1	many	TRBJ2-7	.	CASPPSQDEQYF	TGTGCCAGCCCCCCGTCGCAAGACGAGCAGTACTTC
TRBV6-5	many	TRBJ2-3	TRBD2	CASSYTSATDTQYF	TGTGCCAGCAGTTACACTAGCGCCACAGATACGCAGTATTTT
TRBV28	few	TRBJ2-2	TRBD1	CASQQGPSGELFF	TGTGCCAGCCAACAGGGGCCATCTGGGGAGCTGTTTTTT
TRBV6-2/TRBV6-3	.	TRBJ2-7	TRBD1	CASRYMTGKDRSHEQYF	TGTGCCAGCAGATATATGACCGGAAAGGACAGGTCTCACGAGCAGTACTTC
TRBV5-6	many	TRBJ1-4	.	CASSLGGSEKLFF	TGTGCCAGCAGCTTGGGGGGGAGTGAAAAACTGTTTTTT
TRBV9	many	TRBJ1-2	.	CASSVVGRSDGYTF	TGTGCCAGCAGCGTAGTAGGCAGGAGTGATGGCTACACCTTC
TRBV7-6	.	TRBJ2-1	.	CASSSGYGEQFF	TGTGCCAGCAGCTCCGGCTACGGTGAGCAGTTCTTC
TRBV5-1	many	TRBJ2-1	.	CASSRVGEMRNEQFF	TGCGCCAGCAGCCGGGTGGGCGAGATGAGGAATGAGCAGTTCTTC
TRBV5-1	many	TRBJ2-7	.	CASSLTSARGEQYF	TGCGCCAGCAGCTTAACGTCCGCACGGGGAGAGCAGTACTTC
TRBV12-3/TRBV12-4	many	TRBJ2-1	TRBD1	CATSLGTGVGYEQFF	TGTGCCACCTCGTTAGGTACAGGGGTAGGCTATGAGCAGTTCTTC
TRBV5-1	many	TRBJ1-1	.	CASSNDGMNTEAFF	TGCGCCAGCAGCAACGACGGAATGAACACTGAAGCTTTCTTT
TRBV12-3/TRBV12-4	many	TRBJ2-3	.	CASSPGPTTQYF	TGTGCCAGCAGTCCGGGACCGACCACGCAGTATTTT
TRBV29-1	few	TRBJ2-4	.	CSVSPQEGNIQYF	TGCAGCGTTTCCCCTCAGGAGGGAAACATTCAGTACTTC
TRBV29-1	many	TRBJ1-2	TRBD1	CSVVGTGDTNYGYTF	TGCAGCGTTGTGGGGACAGGCGACACTAACTATGGCTACACCTTC
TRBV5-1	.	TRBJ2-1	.	CASSLNVNGQFF	TGCGCCAGCAGCTTGAACGTGAATGGGCAGTTCTTC
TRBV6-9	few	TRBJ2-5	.	CASSYPPRGETQYF	TGTGCCAGCAGTTATCCCCCCCGGGGGGAGACCCAGTACTTC